Below are 17 T cell receptor beta chains sequenced from a single sample in a study of OX40 agonist ivuxolimab in advanced cancers. Profiling relied on immunoSEQ multiplex PCR, and the TCRdb table lists in-frame clones only, not all of them. This table holds more than 45,000 clones, 92% found once. Sequencing used CD4+ or CD8+ T cells sorted from blood, obtained in a trial of the OX40 agonist ivuxolimab. These receptors were obtained from an adult with an advanced solid tumor such as melanoma, head and neck, liver or kidney cancer.

The chain links TRBV5-6 to TRBJ1-1; D is perhaps TRBD1 (5 bases). Trimming left V 4 bases short and J 0 bases short, with 13 bases between. The germline gives CDR1 SGHDT, CDR2 YYEEEE. This CDR3 comprises 15 residues. In DNA form, the CDR3 reads TGTGCCAGCAGCCCCGACAGAGTCATGAACACTGAAGCTTTCTTT. This sequence encodes CASSPDRVMNTEAFF.

This sequence joins TRBV5-4 and TRBJ1-1, with a tentative D call TRBD1 (5 bases). The CDR3 runs to 13 residues. Per germline, CDR1 SGHNT and CDR2 YYREEE (reference sequence). Deletions cut 4 bases from V and 1 base from J, with 8 bases between. The CDR3 is CASSRDGNTEAFF. CDR3 sequence (DNA): TGTGCCAGCAGCAGGGACGGGAACACTGAAGCTTTCTTT.

The chain employs TRBV6-1 and TRBJ2-6; D is ambiguous. Between the trimmed V and J ends, which lost 4 bases and 0 bases, there was a span of 7 bases. CDR3 length: 15 residues. CDR1 is MNHNS, CDR2 SASEGT, per germline. CDR3 nucleotides: TGTGCCAGCAGTGTTTTAGGCTCTGGGGCCAACGTCCTGACTTTC. Protein sequence: CASSVLGSGANVLTF.

The chain joins TRBV5-6 to TRBJ2-3; 8 bases match TRBD2. Trimming removed 4 bases from V and 4 bases from J; junction bases left unmatched: 8. Germline V gene sequence: CDR1 SGHDT, CDR2 YYEEEE. The CDR3 runs to 15 residues. CDR3 in amino acids: CASSRAGEAADTQYF. In DNA, the CDR3 is TGTGCCAGCAGCCGAGCGGGGGAGGCTGCAGATACGCAGTATTTT. The whole variable domain, filled in from reference TRBV5-6 and TRBJ2-3, reads DAGVTQSPTHLIKTRGQQVTLRCSPKSGHDTVSWYQQALGQGPQFIFQYYEEEERQRGNFPDRFSGHQFPNYSSELNVNALLLGDSALYLCASSRAGEAADTQYFGPGTRLTVL.

This sequence joins TRBV5-6 and TRBJ2-1; 14 positions agree with TRBD2. CDR3 length equals 17 residues. Germline CDR1 and CDR2: SGHDT and YYEEEE. Losses at the gene ends were 4 bases for V and 3 bases for J; bases not matched to a gene: 6. The DNA for the CDR3 is TGTGCCAGCAGCCCCGGACTAGCGGGGGGTCTCTACAATGAGCAGTTCTTC. As protein: CASSPGLAGGLYNEQFF.

This rearrangement joins TRBV13 to TRBJ1-1; possibly TRBD1 for D (6 bases). The CDR3 is 15 amino acids. V lost 5 bases and J 4 bases, leaving 17 bases between the germline ends. Germline V gives CDR1 PRHDT, CDR2 FYEKMQ (reference sequence). CDR3 protein: CASSPNELGGTEAFF. For the CDR3, the DNA is TGTGCCAGCAGCCCCAACGAACTAGGGGGCACTGAAGCTTTCTTT. Full variable domain (remainder filled in from reference TRBV13 and TRBJ1-1): AAGVIQSPRHLIKEKRETATLKCYPIPRHDTVYWYQQGPGQDPQFLISFYEKMQSDKGSIPDRFSAQQFSDYHSELNMSSLELGDSALYFCASSPNELGGTEAFFGQGTRLTVV.

The chain is built from TRBV27 and TRBJ1-2; possibly TRBD1 for D (5 bases). The CDR3 runs to 12 residues. Trimming took 8 bases from V and 4 from J, leaving 11 bases between them. CDR1 is MNHEY and CDR2 is SMNVEV in the germline V gene (reference sequence). Written as DNA, the CDR3 is TGTGCCAGCGGGGCCCTGGGCTATGGCTACACCTTC. Translating gives CASGALGYGYTF.

The chain has TRBV25-1 and TRBJ1-2; no clear D gene. Germline V gene lookup returns CDR1 MGHDK and CDR2 SYGVNS. The CDR3 has 11 residues. Trimming took 3 bases from V and 8 from J, leaving 7 bases between them. The CDR3 DNA sequence: TGTGCCAGCAGTGATGGAGAGGGCTACACCTTC. Translating gives CASSDGEGYTF.

This clone has a handful of counts. The DNA of the CDR3 is TGTGCCAGCAGTTTATCGTTTCCCCCGGATACGCAGTATTTT. It encodes CASSLSFPPDTQYF. The chain combines TRBV27 with TRBJ2-3; no reliable D call. This CDR3 region has 14 residues. Germline CDR1 MNHEY, CDR2 SMNVEV (reference sequence). Trimming pared 0 bases from V and 6 bases from J, leaving 10 bases between.

The chain is built from TRBV27 and TRBJ2-7; possible D gene TRBD1, 7 bases. This CDR3 is 14 amino acids long. Germline CDR1 and CDR2: MNHEY and SMNVEV (reference sequence). Between the trimmed V and J ends, which lost 3 bases and 3 bases, there was a span of 12 bases. The chain's CDR3 is CASSFQGEDYEQYF. The CDR3 nucleotides read TGTGCCAGCAGTTTTCAGGGGGAGGACTACGAGCAGTACTTC.

The V gene is TRBV29-1, the J gene TRBJ1-2, with a tentative D call TRBD1 (6 bases). Trimming left V 7 bases short and J 5 bases short, with 20 bases between. There are 14 residues in the CDR3. Germline-derived CDR1 and CDR2 are SQVTM and ANQGSEA. The CDR3 reads CSAAERTDWYGYTF. CDR3 coding DNA: TGCAGCGCCGCCGAGCGGACAGACTGGTATGGCTACACCTTC.

As DNA, the CDR3 is TGCAGCGTTGAAAAGGCAGGGGGGTCCTTTGGCTACACCTTC. Protein: CSVEKAGGSFGYTF. The V gene is TRBV29-1, the J gene TRBJ1-2, with TRBD1 matching over 7 bases. The J segment lost 7 bases and the V segment lost 2 bases, leaving 10 bases of the junction unmatched. The CDR3 runs 14 residues. Germline V gene sequence: CDR1 SQVTM, CDR2 ANQGSEA.

The rearrangement uses TRBV5-6 and TRBJ1-6; D gene ambiguous. Germline-derived CDR1 and CDR2 are SGHDT and YYEEEE. Trimming removed 4 bases at V and 5 bases at J, with 10 bases between. This CDR3 region has 14 residues. The CDR3 DNA reads as TGTGCCAGCAGCAAAATTGAGAATAATTCACCCCTCCACTTT. Protein: CASSKIENNSPLHF.

This chain connects TRBV4-1 to TRBJ1-1; D is perhaps TRBD1 (6 bases). Germline assignment: CDR1 MGHRA and CDR2 YSYEKL. Trimming pared 6 bases from V and 0 bases from J, leaving 14 bases between. The length of the CDR3 is 15 residues. The CDR3 protein is CASSVPGQLNTEAFF. In DNA form, the CDR3 reads TGCGCCAGCAGTGTCCCCGGACAGCTGAACACTGAAGCTTTCTTT.

The chain uses TRBV5-6 and TRBJ1-3, with unresolved D. V was pared by 3 bases and J by 2 bases, with 9 bases between. Per germline, CDR1 SGHDT and CDR2 YYEEEE. This CDR3 has 14 amino acids. The CDR3 loop reads CASSYTGAGNTIYF. The CDR3 coding sequence is TGTGCCAGCAGCTACACGGGAGCTGGAAACACCATATATTTT.

This clone appeared a single time. V is TRBV15 and J is TRBJ1-2; D not resolved. CDR1 is LNHNV and CDR2 is YYDKDF in the germline V gene (reference sequence). The CDR3 runs 14 residues. The V and J ends lost 0 bases and 3 bases respectively, with 8 bases between them. The CDR3 DNA reads TGTGCCACCAGCAGAGAGACAACGTACTATGGCTACACCTTC. Amino acid sequence: CATSRETTYYGYTF.

The CDR3 here is CASRMRQVQGRGANVLTF. The CDR3 DNA reads TGTGCCAGCAGAATGAGACAGGTCCAAGGTAGGGGGGCCAACGTCCTGACTTTC. This sequence joins TRBV21-1 and TRBJ2-6; the D call TRBD1 from the table was never checked on the DNA. TRBV21-1 is tagged as a pseudogene. This CDR3 is built from 18 residues.